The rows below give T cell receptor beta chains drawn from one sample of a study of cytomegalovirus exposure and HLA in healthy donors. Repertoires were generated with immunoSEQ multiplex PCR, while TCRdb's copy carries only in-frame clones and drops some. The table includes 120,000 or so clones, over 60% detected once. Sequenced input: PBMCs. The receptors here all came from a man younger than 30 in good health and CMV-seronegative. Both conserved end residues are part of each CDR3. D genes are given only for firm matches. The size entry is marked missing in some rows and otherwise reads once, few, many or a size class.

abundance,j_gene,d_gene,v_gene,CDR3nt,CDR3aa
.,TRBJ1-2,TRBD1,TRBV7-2,TGTGCCAGCAGCTCAAAAGGACAGGGTCAAGGCTACACCTTC,CASSSKGQGQGYTF
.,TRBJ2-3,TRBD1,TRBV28,TGTGCCAGCAGTGCGAGACAGGGGGCAGAATCAGATACGCAGTATTTT,CASSARQGAESDTQYF
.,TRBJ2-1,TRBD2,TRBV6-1,TGTGCCAGCAGTGAATGGGGGGGTAGGAATGAGCAGTTCTTC,CASSEWGGRNEQFF
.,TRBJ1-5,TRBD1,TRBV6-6,TGTGCCAGCACCCAGGACAGGGGCCCTAATCAGCCCCAGCATTTT,CASTQDRGPNQPQHF
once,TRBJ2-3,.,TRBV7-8,TGTGCCAGCAGCTTAATCTCGCAGGGAACGACAGATACGCAGTATTTT,CASSLISQGTTDTQYF
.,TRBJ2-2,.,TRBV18,TGTGCCAGCTCACCACGTGCCTCCGCAGGGTCTCCCGGGGAGCTGTTTTTT,CASSPRASAGSPGELFF
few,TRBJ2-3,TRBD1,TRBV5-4,TGTGCCAGCAGCTTGGACACAGGGGGCGCGTCAGATACGCAGTATTTT,CASSLDTGGASDTQYF
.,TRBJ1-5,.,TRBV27,TGTGCCAGCAGTCCAGGTGCTAGCAATCAGCCCCAGCATTTT,CASSPGASNQPQHF
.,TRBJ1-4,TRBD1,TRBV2,TGTGCCAGCAGTGAAAGGGACAGGGGTGGAAAACTGTTTTTT,CASSERDRGGKLFF
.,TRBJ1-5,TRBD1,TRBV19,TGTGCCAGTAGTCTCCGACAGGGATACAGCAATCAGCCCCAGCATTTT,CASSLRQGYSNQPQHF
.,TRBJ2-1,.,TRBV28,TGTGCCAGCAGGGAGTATGGTGAGCAGTTCTTC,CASREYGEQFF
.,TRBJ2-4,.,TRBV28,TGTGCCAGCACAGTCATCCTAGCCAAAAACATTCAGTACTTC,CASTVILAKNIQYF
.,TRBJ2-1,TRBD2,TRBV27,TGTGCCAGCAGGACCCTGAGCGGGAGTTTTTACAATGAGCAGTTCTTC,CASRTLSGSFYNEQFF
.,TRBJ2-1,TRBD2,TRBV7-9,TGTTCCAGCAGCTCACAAAGCGGGAGGGCCTCCCATGAGCAGTTCTTC,CSSSSQSGRASHEQFF